This section outlines one T cell receptor (beta chain) sequence together with its context. As yet, its antigen is unknown. The ends were cut back, 1 base at V and 5 bases at J, with 2 bases in the middle. The CDR3 covers 11 residues. Pooled samples include second doses given at about 4 or 12 weeks. The source of the sample is a study of T cell responses to AZD1222 COVID-19 vaccine. The method was immunoSEQ multiplex PCR; TCRdb's version includes in-frame clones alone and lacks a portion of them. The sample records some 150,000 clones, approximately 91% being singletons. Study observations and caveats: Donor demographics were predominantly white British with a female majority; clonal diversity may be underestimated.

The chain combines TRBV12-3 or TRBV12-4 with TRBJ1-1; D is undetermined. The clonotype was recovered from an adult who received the AZD1222 COVID-19 vaccine. The sequences come from peripheral blood, collected 28 days after the second AZD1222 dose. The CDR3 sequence is CASSLETEAFF. The CDR3 DNA reads as TGTGCCAGCAGTTTAGAGACTGAAGCTTTCTTT.